The present entry profiles one TCR beta chain with its context. Its cognate antigen is unknown. This specimen belongs to a study of a mutant IDH1 vaccine in newly diagnosed glioma. Study-wide background: Patients' prior therapy spanned radiotherapy, temozolomide, or both; most underwent both.

Measured with immunoSEQ multiplex PCR; TCRdb has only the in-frame clones, and not every one. The sample carries approximately 110,000 clones, roughly 90% recorded once. Indicated time point: week 11, during vaccination. Doses of 300 ug of mutant IDH1 20-mer peptide were given with topical imiquimod. The V end lost 0 bases, the J end lost 7 bases, and 11 bases lay between the germline ends. CDR1 and CDR2 from the germline V gene are SGHDT and YYEEEE. The CDR3 has 14 amino acids. The source was PBMCs, collected from a glioma patient whose treatment included an IDH1 peptide vaccine. The source of this sequence is a woman between 45 and 60 years old with glioma. The J gene is TRBJ2-1, the V gene TRBV5-6; D unresolved. CDR3 sequence: CASSLGRFGNEQFF. CDR3 DNA: TGTGCCAGCAGCTTGGGCAGGTTTGGTAATGAGCAGTTCTTC.